This T cell receptor beta chain was found in a study of T cell responses to AZD1222 COVID-19 vaccine. Turning to the study itself: Second-dose intervals near 4 or 12 weeks were combined.

This clone occurred once. Its antigen is unknown. There are 18 residues in the CDR3. Germline V gives CDR1 LGHDT, CDR2 YNNKEL (reference sequence). The germline V and J ends were trimmed by 1 base and 2 bases, with 20 bases remaining between them. Study-wide points: A mostly white British donor set with more females was recruited, and clonal diversity was possibly underestimated. The reported proportion of spike-specific TCRs targeting unmutated variant regions was nearly half. Repertoire sampling occurred only after the peak T cell response.

Clones were read by immunoSEQ multiplex PCR, and TCRdb kept only the in-frame ones, dropping some. The data show some 92,000 clones, about 90% seen once. The receptor was isolated from an adult in good health. The material was peripheral blood, obtained on day 0 of AZD1222 vaccination. The rearrangement joins TRBV3-1 (or the pseudogene TRBV3-2) to TRBJ1-2, with TRBD1 as a possible D gene (5 bases). The chain's CDR3 is CASSQGLISRGRNYGYTF. As DNA, the CDR3 is TGTGCCAGCAGCCAAGGATTGATTTCAAGGGGCAGGAACTATGGCTACACCTTC.